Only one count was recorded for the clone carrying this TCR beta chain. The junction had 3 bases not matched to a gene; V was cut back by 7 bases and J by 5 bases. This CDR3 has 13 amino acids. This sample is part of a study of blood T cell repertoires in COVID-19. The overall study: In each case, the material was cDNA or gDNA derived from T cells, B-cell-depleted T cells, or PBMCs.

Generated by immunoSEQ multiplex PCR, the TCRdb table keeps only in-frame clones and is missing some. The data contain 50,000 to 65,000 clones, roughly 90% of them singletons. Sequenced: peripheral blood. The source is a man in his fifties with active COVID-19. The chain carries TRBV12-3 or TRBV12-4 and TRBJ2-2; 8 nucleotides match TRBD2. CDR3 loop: CASKRGGTGELFF. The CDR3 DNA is TGTGCCAGCAAACGGGGGGGGACCGGGGAGCTGTTTTTT.